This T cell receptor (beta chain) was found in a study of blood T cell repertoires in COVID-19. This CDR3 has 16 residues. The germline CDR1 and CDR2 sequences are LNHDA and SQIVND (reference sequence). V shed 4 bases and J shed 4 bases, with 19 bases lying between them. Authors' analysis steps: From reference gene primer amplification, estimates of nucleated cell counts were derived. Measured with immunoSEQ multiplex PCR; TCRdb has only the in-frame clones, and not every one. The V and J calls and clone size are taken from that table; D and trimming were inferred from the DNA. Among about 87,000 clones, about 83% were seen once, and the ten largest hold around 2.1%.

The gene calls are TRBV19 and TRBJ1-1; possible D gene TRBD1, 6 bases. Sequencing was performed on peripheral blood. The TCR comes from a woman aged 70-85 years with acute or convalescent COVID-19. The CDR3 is CASSTHQAGVVTEAFF. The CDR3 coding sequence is TGTGCCAGTAGTACCCACCAAGCAGGGGTAGTCACTGAAGCTTTCTTT. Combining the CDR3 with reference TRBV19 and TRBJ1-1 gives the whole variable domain DGGITQSPKYLFRKEGQNVTLSCEQNLNHDAMYWYRQDPGQGLRLIYYSQIVNDFQKGDIAEGYSVSREKKESFPLTVTSAQKNPTAFYLCASSTHQAGVVTEAFFGQGTRLTVV.